This T cell receptor (beta chain) was found in a study of cytomegalovirus exposure and HLA in healthy donors. Study findings and constraints: A later analysis found TCR association rates differed by HLA locus, highest for DRB1 and lowest for HLA-C.

Worth noting for this clone: Its antigen remains unidentified.

PCR amplification relied on 60 Vbeta primers (plus 13 Jbeta primers). TCRdb's copy holds only in-frame clones and misses some; the assay was immunoSEQ multiplex PCR. The sample has 70,000 to 90,000 clones; about four fifths are singletons. The receptor comes from a male donor in good health and CMV-seropositive. Sequenced input: PBMCs.

The CDR3 loop reads CASSATSGGYQETQYF. In DNA form, the CDR3 reads TGTGCCAGCAGCGCCACTAGCGGGGGGTACCAAGAGACCCAGTACTTC. This chain links TRBV9 with TRBJ2-5; 12 nucleotides line up with TRBD2. In germline, CDR1 is SGDLS, CDR2 YYNGEE. With V trimmed by 3 bases and J by 0 bases, 3 bases remained unmatched. The CDR3 is 16 amino acids.